This paragraph covers one T cell receptor beta chain sequence. Its antigen is undetermined. This sample was taken from a study of OX40 agonist ivuxolimab in advanced cancers. Study-wide findings and caveats: Dose levels from 0.1 to 3.0 mg/kg saw CD4+ and CD8+ blood T cells expand clonally by week 6.

The repertoire was sequenced with immunoSEQ multiplex PCR; TCRdb's copy has only in-frame clones and lacks some. Here the sample spans some 66,000 clones, roughly 82% being singletons. Germline V gene data show CDR1 as SNHLY and CDR2 as FYNNEI. V trimming: 6 bases; J trimming: 0 bases; junction bases outside the gene matches: 5. There are 14 residues in the CDR3. The sample was CD4+ or CD8+ T cells sorted from blood, taken in a trial of the OX40 agonist ivuxolimab. This chain connects TRBV2 to TRBJ2-7; the match to TRBD1 covers 7 bases. This sequence originates from an adult with an advanced solid tumor such as melanoma, head and neck, liver or kidney cancer. The CDR3 nucleotides are TGTGCCAGCAGGAAGACAGGGAGCTCCTACGAGCAGTACTTC. It encodes CASRKTGSSYEQYF.